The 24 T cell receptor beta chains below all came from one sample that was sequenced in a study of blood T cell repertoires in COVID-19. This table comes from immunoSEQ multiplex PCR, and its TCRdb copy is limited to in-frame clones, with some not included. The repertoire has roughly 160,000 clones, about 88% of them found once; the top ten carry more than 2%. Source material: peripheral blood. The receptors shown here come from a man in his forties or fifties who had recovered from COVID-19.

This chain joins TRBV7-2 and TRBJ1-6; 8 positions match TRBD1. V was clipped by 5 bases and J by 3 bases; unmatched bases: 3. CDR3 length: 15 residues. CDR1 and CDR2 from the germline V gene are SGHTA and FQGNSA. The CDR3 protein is CASSKGQGYNSPLHF. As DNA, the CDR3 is TGTGCCAGCAGCAAAGGACAGGGCTATAATTCACCCCTCCACTTT.

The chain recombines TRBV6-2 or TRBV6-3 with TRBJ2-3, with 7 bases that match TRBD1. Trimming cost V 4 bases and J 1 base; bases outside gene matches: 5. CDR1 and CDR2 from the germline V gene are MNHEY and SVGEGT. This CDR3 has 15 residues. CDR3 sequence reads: CASSSYRGGTDTQYF. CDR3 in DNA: TGTGCCAGCAGTTCCTACAGGGGAGGCACAGATACGCAGTATTTT.

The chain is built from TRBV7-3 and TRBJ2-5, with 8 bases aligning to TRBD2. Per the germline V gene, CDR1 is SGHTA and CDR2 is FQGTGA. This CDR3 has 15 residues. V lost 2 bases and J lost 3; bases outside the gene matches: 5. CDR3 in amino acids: CASSLSGLGEETQYF. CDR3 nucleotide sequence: TGTGCCAGCAGCTTATCGGGACTAGGGGAAGAGACCCAGTACTTC.

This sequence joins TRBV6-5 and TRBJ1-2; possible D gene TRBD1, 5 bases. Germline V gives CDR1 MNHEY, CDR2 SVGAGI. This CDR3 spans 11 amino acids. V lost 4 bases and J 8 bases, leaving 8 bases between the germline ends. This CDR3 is CASSSGVGYTF. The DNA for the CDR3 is TGTGCCAGCAGTTCGGGGGTCGGCTACACCTTC.

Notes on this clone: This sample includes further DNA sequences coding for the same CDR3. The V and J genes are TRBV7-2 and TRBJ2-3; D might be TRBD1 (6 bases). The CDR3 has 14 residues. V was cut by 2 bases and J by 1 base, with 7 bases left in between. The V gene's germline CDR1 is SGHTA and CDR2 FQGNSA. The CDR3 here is CASSLSGGTDTQYF. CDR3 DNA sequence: TGTGCCAGCAGCTTATCAGGGGGCACAGATACGCAGTATTTT.

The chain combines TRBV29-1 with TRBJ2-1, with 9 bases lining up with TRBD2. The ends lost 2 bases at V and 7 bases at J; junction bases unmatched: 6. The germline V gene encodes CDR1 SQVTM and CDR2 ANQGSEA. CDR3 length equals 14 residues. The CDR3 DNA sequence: TGCAGCGTTGAAAAGGGACTAGCAAGAAATGAGCAGTTCTTC. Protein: CSVEKGLARNEQFF.

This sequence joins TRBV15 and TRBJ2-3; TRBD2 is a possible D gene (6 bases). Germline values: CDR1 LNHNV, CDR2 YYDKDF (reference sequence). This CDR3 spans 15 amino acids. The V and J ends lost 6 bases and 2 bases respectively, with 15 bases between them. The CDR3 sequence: CATRSRRTNTDTQYF. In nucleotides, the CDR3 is TGTGCCACCAGAAGCCGCCGGACTAACACAGATACGCAGTATTTT.

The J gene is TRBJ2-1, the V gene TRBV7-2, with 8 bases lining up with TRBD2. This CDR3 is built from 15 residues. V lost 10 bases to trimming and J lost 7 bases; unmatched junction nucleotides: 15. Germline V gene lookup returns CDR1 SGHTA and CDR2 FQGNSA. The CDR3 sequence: CATRGISGVGNEQFF. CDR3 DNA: TGTGCCACTCGAGGGATTAGCGGGGTCGGTAATGAGCAGTTCTTC.

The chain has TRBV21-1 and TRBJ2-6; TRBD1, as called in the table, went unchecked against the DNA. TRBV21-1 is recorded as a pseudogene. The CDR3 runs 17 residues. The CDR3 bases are TGTGCCAGCAGCAAGGGACAGGAGAGCTCTGGGGCCAACGTCCTGACTTTC. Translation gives CASSKGQESSGANVLTF.

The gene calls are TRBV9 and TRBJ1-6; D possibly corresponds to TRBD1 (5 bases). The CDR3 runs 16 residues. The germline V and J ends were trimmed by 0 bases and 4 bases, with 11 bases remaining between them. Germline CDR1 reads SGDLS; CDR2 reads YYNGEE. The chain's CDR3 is CASSVDQGGYNSPLHF. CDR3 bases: TGTGCCAGCAGCGTAGATCAGGGAGGGTATAATTCACCCCTCCACTTT.

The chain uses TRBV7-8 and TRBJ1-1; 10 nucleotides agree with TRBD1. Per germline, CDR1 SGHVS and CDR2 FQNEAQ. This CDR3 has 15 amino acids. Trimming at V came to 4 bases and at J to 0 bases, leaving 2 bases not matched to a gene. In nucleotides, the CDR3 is TGTGCCAGCAGCTCGACAGGGGGCTTGAACACTGAAGCTTTCTTT. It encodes CASSSTGGLNTEAFF.

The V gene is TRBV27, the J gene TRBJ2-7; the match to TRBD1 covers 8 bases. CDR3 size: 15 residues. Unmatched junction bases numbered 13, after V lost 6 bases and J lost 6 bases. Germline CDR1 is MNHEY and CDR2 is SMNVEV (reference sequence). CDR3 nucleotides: TGTGCCAGCAGCCCCGGAGGGCGACAGGGGAGCGAGCAGTACTTC. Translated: CASSPGGRQGSEQYF.

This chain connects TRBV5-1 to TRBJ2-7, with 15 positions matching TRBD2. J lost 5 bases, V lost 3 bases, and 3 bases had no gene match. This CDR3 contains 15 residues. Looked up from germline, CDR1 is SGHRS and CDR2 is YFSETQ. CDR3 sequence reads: CASSWGLAGGNEQYF. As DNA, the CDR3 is TGCGCCAGCAGCTGGGGACTAGCGGGAGGTAACGAGCAGTACTTC.

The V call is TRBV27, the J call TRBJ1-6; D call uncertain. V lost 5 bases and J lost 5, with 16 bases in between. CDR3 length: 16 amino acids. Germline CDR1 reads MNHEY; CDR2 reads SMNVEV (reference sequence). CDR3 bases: TGTGCCAGCAGTCCCGGGAGGCTAAATGATAATTCACCCCTCCACTTT. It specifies CASSPGRLNDNSPLHF.

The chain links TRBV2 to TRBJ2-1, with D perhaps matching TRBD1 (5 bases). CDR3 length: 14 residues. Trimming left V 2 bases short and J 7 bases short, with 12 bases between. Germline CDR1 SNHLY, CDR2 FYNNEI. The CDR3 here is CASSELRVRNEQFF. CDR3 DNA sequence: TGTGCCAGCAGTGAACTCAGGGTAAGGAATGAGCAGTTCTTC.

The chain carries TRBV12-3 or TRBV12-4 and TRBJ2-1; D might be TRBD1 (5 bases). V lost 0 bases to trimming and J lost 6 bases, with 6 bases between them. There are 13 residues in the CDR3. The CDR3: CASSLAQGNEQFF. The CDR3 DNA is TGTGCCAGCAGTTTAGCCCAGGGCAATGAGCAGTTCTTC.

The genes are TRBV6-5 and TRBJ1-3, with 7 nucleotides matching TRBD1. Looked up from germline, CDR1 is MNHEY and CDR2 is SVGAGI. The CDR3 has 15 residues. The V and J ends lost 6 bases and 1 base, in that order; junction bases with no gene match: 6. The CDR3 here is CASSPDRASGNTIYF. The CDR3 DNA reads TGTGCCAGCAGCCCAGACAGGGCGTCTGGAAACACCATATATTTT.

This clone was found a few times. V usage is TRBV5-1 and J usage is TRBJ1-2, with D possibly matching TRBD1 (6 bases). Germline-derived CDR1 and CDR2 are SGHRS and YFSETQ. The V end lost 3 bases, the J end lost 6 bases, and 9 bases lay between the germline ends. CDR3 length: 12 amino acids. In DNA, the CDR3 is TGCGCCAGCAGCTCCGGACAGCATGGCTACACCTTC. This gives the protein CASSSGQHGYTF.

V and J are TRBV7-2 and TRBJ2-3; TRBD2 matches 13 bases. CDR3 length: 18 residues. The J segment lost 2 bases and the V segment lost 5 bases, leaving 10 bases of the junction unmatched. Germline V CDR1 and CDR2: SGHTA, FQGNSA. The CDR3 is CASSQTKGLAGSTDTQYF. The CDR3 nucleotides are TGTGCCAGCAGCCAAACCAAGGGACTAGCGGGATCCACAGATACGCAGTATTTT.

The CDR3 region has the DNA TGTGCCAGCAGCTTTAGCGGGGGCCCCCGTAGCACAGATACGCAGTATTTT. This sequence encodes CASSFSGGPRSTDTQYF. V gene TRBV11-2 combines with J gene TRBJ2-3, with TRBD2 matching over 9 bases. The J segment lost 0 bases and the V segment lost 3 bases, leaving 7 bases of the junction unmatched. Germline V gene lookup returns CDR1 SGHAT and CDR2 FQNNGV. This CDR3 is 17 amino acids long.

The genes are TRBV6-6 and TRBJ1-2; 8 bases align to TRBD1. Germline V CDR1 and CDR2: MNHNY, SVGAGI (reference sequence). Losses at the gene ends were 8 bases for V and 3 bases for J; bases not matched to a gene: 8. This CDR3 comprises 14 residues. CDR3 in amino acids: CASAYLDRDYGYTF. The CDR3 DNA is TGTGCCAGCGCTTACCTGGACAGGGACTATGGCTACACCTTC.

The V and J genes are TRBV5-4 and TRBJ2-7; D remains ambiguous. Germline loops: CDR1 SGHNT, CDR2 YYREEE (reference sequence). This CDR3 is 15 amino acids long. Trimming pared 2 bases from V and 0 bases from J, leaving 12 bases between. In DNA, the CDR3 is TGTGCCAGCAGCTTATCTGGGCAGCTCTCCTACGAGCAGTACTTC. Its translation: CASSLSGQLSYEQYF.

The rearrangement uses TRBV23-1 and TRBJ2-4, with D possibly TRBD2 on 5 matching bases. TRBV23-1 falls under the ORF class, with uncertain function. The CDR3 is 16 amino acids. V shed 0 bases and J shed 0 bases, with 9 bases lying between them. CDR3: CASSQSGRLAKNIQYF. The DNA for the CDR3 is TGCGCCAGCAGTCAATCGGGGAGACTAGCCAAAAACATTCAGTACTTC.

The CDR3 DNA is TGTGCCAGCAGCTCCTACGGGACTCCGTGGGACGGGGAGCTGTTTTTT. It codes for CASSSYGTPWDGELFF. The V gene is TRBV7-3, the J gene TRBJ2-2; the D gene is possibly TRBD2 (6 bases). The germline gives CDR1 SGHTA, CDR2 FQGTGA. The CDR3 covers 16 residues. With 4 bases removed from V and 7 bases from J, the gap between germline ends came to 19 bases.